The rows below give T cell receptor beta chains drawn from one sample of a study of blood T cell repertoires in COVID-19. Only in-frame clones appear in the TCRdb table, and some are missing; sequencing was by immunoSEQ multiplex PCR. The table lists some 500,000 clones, approximately 87% of them singletons. The material sequenced was PBMCs or T cells enriched from blood (not recorded which). The receptor set was obtained from a woman aged 40 to 50 who had recovered from COVID-19. Each CDR3 is given with its conserved first and last residue.

V,CDR3
TRBV19,CASSPQPSYSGNTIYF
TRBV27,CASSLNGDLNSPLHF
TRBV19,CASSIGAGANYGYTF
TRBV5-6,CASSLGRLNYGYTF
TRBV4-3,CASSQAAPSTGSSQPQHF
TRBV7-9,CASSLRTGGGGYTF
TRBV24-1,CATSEQTGAYGYTF
TRBV11-3,CASSPRTSGSSNEQFF
TRBV5-6,CASSTLSGGGIQYF
TRBV19,CASSISAATYEQYF
TRBV29-1,CSVSARGPGGYTF
TRBV4-1,CASSRFGNTEAFF
TRBV5-1,CASSLMVRTENSPLHF
TRBV5-1,CASKPGLVTDTQYF
TRBV27,CASSLSGLARRYEQYF
TRBV29-1,CSVEEGTSGSSYEQYF
TRBV3-1/TRBV3-2,CASSQVGINSPLHF
TRBV4-3,CASSQAAAVSTDTQYF
TRBV6-2/TRBV6-3,CASSRTGTGGRLNTEAFF
TRBV5-1,CASSSRGDSYEQYF
TRBV5-4,CASSHVPFSGETQYF
TRBV27,CASRPTGSHQPQHF
TRBV9,CASSPIRLAGVPYNEQFF
TRBV3-1/TRBV3-2,CASSPRQAMNTEAFF
TRBV29-1,CSGVGQYEQYF
TRBV7-9,CASSFRLAGGADTQYF
TRBV4-3,CASSQDEGHSYEQYF
TRBV12-5,CASGPPGTEAFF
TRBV2,CASSVEGLSSYNSPLHF
TRBV5-8,CASSVTGGSTEAFF
TRBV11-3,CASSSGTGSYEQYF
TRBV18,CASSPGDKRSVYEQYF
TRBV15,CATSRRDGGKPQHF
TRBV11-1,CATPGLTNTGELFF
TRBV27,CASSLEGTGYYGYTF
TRBV5-4,CASSLAGLAGSTDTQYF
TRBV5-1,CASSLAPQGRGANVLTF
TRBV11-2,CASSSTSGSTDTQYF